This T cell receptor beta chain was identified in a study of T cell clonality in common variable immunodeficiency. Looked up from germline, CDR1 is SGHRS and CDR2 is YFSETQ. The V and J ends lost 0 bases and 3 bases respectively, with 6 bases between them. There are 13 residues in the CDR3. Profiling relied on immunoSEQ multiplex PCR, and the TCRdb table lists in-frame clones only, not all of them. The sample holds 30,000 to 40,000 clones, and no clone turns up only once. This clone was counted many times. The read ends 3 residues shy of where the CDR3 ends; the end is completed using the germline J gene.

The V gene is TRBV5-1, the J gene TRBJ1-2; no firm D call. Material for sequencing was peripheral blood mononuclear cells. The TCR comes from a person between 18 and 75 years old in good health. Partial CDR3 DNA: TGCGCCAGCAGCTTGGGGCAGGACTATGGC. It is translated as CASSLGQDYG. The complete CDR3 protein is CASSLGQDYGYTF.